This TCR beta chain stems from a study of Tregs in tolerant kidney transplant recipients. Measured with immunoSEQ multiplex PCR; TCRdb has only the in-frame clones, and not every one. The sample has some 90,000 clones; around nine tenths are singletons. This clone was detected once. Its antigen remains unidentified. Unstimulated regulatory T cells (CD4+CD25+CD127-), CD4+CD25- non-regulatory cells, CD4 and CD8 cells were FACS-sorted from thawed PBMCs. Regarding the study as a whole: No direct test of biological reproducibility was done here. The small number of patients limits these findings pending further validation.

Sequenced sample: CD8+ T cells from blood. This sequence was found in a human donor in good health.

CDR3 region: CASSFAGSGTDTQYF. The DNA of the CDR3 is TGTGCCAGCAGCTTTGCGGGCTCAGGCACAGATACGCAGTATTTT. The chain is built from TRBV7-9 and TRBJ2-3; possibly TRBD2 for D (5 bases). The CDR3 is 15 residues long. Between the trimmed V and J ends, which lost 3 bases and 1 base, there was a span of 11 bases. Germline V CDR1 and CDR2: SEHNR, FQNEAQ (reference sequence).